Listed here is a single TCR beta chain. In assigning cohorts, the study relied on participant-reported clinical history. Per the original data handling: Estimates of nucleated cell counts were drawn from the amplification of reference gene primers. Method: immunoSEQ multiplex PCR; TCRdb's copy keeps in-frame clones and lacks some. Clonal size and the V and J genes are those of that table, whereas D and trimming came from the DNA. The top ten hold just over 2.5% of the sample, which has roughly 260,000 clones, about 87% seen once. The data derive from a study of blood T cell repertoires in COVID-19. The CDR3 runs to 13 residues. V lost 3 bases and J lost 6, with 11 bases in between. Germline CDR1 and CDR2: SGHAT and FQNNGV.

The gene calls are TRBV11-2 and TRBJ1-2, with no clear D. This receptor was identified in a woman in her twenties or thirties with acute COVID-19. The sample consisted of PBMCs or T cells enriched from blood (not recorded which). Here the CDR3 reads CASSLAGWDGYTF. CDR3 nucleotide sequence: TGTGCCAGCAGCTTGGCGGGGTGGGATGGCTACACCTTC. Combining the CDR3 with reference TRBV11-2 and TRBJ1-2 gives the whole variable domain EAGVAQSPRYKIIEKRQSVAFWCNPISGHATLYWYQQILGQGPKLLIQFQNNGVVDDSQLPKDRFSAERLKGVDSTLKIQPAKLEDSAVYLCASSLAGWDGYTFGSGTRLTVV.